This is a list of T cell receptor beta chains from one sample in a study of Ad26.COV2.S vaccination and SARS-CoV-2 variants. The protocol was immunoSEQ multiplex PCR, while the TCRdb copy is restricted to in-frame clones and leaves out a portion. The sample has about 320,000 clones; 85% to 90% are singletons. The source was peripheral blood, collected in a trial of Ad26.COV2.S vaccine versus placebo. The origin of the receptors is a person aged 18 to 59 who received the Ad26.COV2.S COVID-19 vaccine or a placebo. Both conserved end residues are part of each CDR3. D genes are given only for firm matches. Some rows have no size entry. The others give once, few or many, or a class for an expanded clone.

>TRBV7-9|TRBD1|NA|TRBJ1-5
TGTGCCAGCAGATGGGACAGGGAAGCACCTTGCAATCAGCCCCAGCATTTT
CASRWDREAPCNQPQHF
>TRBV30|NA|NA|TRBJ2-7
TGTGCCTGGAGTGTAACCCGCTACGAGCAGTACTTC
CAWSVTRYEQYF
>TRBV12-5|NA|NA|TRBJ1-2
TGTGCTAGTGGGCCCAAGGATAAGGTTGTATATGGCTACACCTTC
CASGPKDKVVYGYTF
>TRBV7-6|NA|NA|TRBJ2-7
TGTGCCAGCAGCTTACAAGCAGGGGAGGGTTTTGATGAGCAGTACTTC
CASSLQAGEGFDEQYF
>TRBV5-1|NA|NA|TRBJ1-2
TGCGCCAGCAGCTTGCGCCATTGGGAACCTAACTATGGCTACACCTTC
CASSLRHWEPNYGYTF
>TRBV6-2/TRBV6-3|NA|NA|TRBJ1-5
TGTGCCAGCAGTTACTCGGGGGGGCTAAGCAATCAGCCCCAGCATTTT
CASSYSGGLSNQPQHF
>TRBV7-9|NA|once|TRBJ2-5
TGTGCCAGCAGCCCATTCCCGTACGACGTGGAGGGGGCGGGAGAGACCCAGTACTTC
CASSPFPYDVEGAGETQYF
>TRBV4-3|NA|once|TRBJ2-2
TGCGCCAGCAGCCAAGACGTAATTGAGGTGGTAGTCGGGGAGCTGTTTTTT
CASSQDVIEVVVGELFF
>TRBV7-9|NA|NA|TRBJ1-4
TGTGCCAGCAGCTTAAACTGGCGGGCAGGGGAAAAACTGTTTTTT
CASSLNWRAGEKLFF
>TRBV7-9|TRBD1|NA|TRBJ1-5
TGTGCCAGCAGCTCCCGATTCGGGACAGGGGCTCTTCAGCCCCAGCATTTT
CASSSRFGTGALQPQHF
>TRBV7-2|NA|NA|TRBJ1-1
TGTGCCAGCAGCTCTCCAGGGGTAAACACTGAAGCTTTCTTT
CASSSPGVNTEAFF
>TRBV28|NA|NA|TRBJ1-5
TGTGCCAGCAGTTTATCAGGCTTTCACAATCAGCCCCAGCATTTT
CASSLSGFHNQPQHF
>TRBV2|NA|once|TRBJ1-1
TGTGCCAGCAAAAGAGAGGAGAACACTGAAGCTTTCTTT
CASKREENTEAFF
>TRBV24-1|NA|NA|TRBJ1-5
TGTGCCTCCCGCCCGAGTTGGAACGTCGCCAATCAGCCCCAGCATTTT
CASRPSWNVANQPQHF
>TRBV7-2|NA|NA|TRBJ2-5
TGTGCCAGCAGCGTAGGGGATCGGGAGACCCAGTACTTC
CASSVGDRETQYF
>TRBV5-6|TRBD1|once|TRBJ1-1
TGTGCCAGCAGCTTGTATGGGACAGGAAAAAACACTGAAGCTTTCTTT
CASSLYGTGKNTEAFF
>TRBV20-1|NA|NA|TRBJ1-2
TGCAGTGCTAGTGCCGGGACGGTTGGCTATGGCTACACCTTC
CSASAGTVGYGYTF
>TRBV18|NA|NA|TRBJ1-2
TGTGCCAGCTCAAACGATCAAAACTATGGCTACACCTTC
CASSNDQNYGYTF
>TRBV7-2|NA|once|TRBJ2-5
TGTGCCAGCAGCTACTACCTGGAGACCCAGTACTTC
CASSYYLETQYF
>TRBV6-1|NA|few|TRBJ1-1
TGTGCCAGCAGTGGCGAGGAGTCATTTGTATTAACTGAAGCTTTCTTT
CASSGEESFVLTEAFF
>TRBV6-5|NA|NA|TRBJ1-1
TGTGCCAGCAGGACCCAGGCGGGAAGAGGAGCTTTCTTT
CASRTQAGRGAFF
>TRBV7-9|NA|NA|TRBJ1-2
TGTGCCAGCAGCCACATTCGAGCGGGCCCCCCGAACTATGGCTACACCTTC
CASSHIRAGPPNYGYTF
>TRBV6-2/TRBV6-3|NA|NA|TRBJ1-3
TGTGCCAGCAGTTATTTCGACTCCTTCTCTGGAAACACCATATATTTT
CASSYFDSFSGNTIYF
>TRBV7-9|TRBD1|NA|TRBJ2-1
TGTGCCAGCAGCCATGACAGGGAACATGAGCAGTTCTTC
CASSHDREHEQFF
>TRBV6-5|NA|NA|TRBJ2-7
TGTGCCAGCAGACTCGGGCTAATCTACGAGCAGTACTTC
CASRLGLIYEQYF
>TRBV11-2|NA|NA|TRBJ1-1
TGTGCCAGCAGCTTAGGTTTTGACTTACGAGGGGCTGAAGCTTTCTTT
CASSLGFDLRGAEAFF
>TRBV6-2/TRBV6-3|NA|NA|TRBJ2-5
TGTGCCAGCAGTTACGTATCAGGAAAAGAGACCCAGTACTTC
CASSYVSGKETQYF
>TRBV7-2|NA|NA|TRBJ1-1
TGTGCCAGCAGCCAAGGCGGCACTGAAGCTTTCTTT
CASSQGGTEAFF
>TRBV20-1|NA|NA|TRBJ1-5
TGCAGTGCTAGTACGGGGCCCAATCAGCCCCAGCATTTT
CSASTGPNQPQHF
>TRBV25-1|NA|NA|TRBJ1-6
TGTGCCAGCAGTGAATGGTCAGGGGAAAATTCACCCCTCCACTTT
CASSEWSGENSPLHF
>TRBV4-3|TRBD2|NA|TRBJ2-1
TGCGCCAGCAGCCAAGACATAGCGGGCAATTACAATGAGCAGTTCTTC
CASSQDIAGNYNEQFF
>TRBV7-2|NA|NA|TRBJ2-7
TGTGCCAGCAGCTTTAGGAGCTCCTACGAGCAGTACTTC
CASSFRSSYEQYF
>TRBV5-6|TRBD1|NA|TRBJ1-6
TGTGCCAGCAGCCCCATGGGACAGCCCTATTCACCCCTCCACTTT
CASSPMGQPYSPLHF
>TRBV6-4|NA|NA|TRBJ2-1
TGTGCCAGCAGTGACTCACCCCTAAAGTTCTTC
CASSDSPLKFF
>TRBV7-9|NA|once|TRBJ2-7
TGTGCCAGCAGCTTACCCTACGGACAGAAACTCTACGAGCAGTACTTC
CASSLPYGQKLYEQYF
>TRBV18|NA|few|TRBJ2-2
TGTGCCAGCTCACCCTCCACCGGGGAGCTGTTTTTT
CASSPSTGELFF
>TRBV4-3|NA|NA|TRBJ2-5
TGCGCCAGCAGCCAAGGAAAGGGTGTGCTGGAGACCCAGTACTTC
CASSQGKGVLETQYF
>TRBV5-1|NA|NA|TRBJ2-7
TGCGCCAGCAGCTCCCAGGGACCCTACGAGCAGTACTTC
CASSSQGPYEQYF
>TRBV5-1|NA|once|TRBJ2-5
TGCGCCAGCAGCTCGGGGGTGTCTACGGGCCAAGAGACCCAGTACTTC
CASSSGVSTGQETQYF
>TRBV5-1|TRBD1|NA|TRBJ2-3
TGCGCCAGCAGCCTGACAGGGGCGAGCACAGATACGCAGTATTTT
CASSLTGASTDTQYF
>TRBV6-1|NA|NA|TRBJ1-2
TGTGCCAGCAGAATAAAAGGGAATGGCTACACCTTC
CASRIKGNGYTF
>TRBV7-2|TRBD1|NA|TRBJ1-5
TGTGCCAGCAGCTATGGGGACAGTAGCAATCAGCCCCAGCATTTT
CASSYGDSSNQPQHF
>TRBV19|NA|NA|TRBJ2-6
TGTGCCAGTACTACCGGTAGGGCTGGGGCCAACGTCCTGACTTTC
CASTTGRAGANVLTF
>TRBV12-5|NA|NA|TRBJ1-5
TGTGCTAGTGGTTTGCTTACACGGGCGGGACAGCCCCAGCATTTT
CASGLLTRAGQPQHF